One sample yielded the 6 T cell receptor beta chains listed below, sequenced in a study of T cell repertoires in cytomegalovirus infection. TCRdb processed the reads anew with MiXCR; each CDR3 protein has one entry. The data show fewer than 650,000 distinct CDR3 sequences, roughly 42% seen once. These receptors lack a known antigen. The sample here was cultured PBMCs, taken from culture after CMV antigen stimulation. The origin of the receptors is a human donor in good health (CMV status not recorded). Some clones in this sample may be carry-over from other donors' samples.

The CDR3 region is CASRRGPNQPQHF. CDR3 nucleotide sequence: TGTGCCAGCAGACGGGGGCCGAATCAGCCCCAGCATTTT. This rearrangement joins TRBV2 to TRBJ1-5, with D maybe TRBD1 (6 bases). This CDR3 is 13 amino acids long. Germline V gene data show CDR1 as SNHLY and CDR2 as FYNNEI. V shed 6 bases and J shed 4 bases, with 10 bases lying between them.

This chain uses TRBV7-9 with TRBJ1-1; the match to TRBD1 covers 8 bases. J was trimmed by 2 bases and V by 4 bases; bases with no gene match: 12. This CDR3 comprises 17 residues. CDR1 is SEHNR and CDR2 is FQNEAQ in the germline V gene (reference sequence). CDR3 in amino acids: CASSYPTGEDENTEAFF. In nucleotides, the CDR3 is TGTGCCAGCAGCTACCCGACAGGGGAAGACGAAAACACTGAAGCTTTCTTT.

V gene TRBV5-6 combines with J gene TRBJ1-5, with 7 bases fitting TRBD1. J gave up 9 bases and V 3 bases, and 9 bases lay outside the gene matches. Germline lookup yields CDR1 SGHDT and CDR2 YYEEEE. The CDR3 runs 14 residues. In nucleotides, the CDR3 is TGTGCCAGCAGCTGGGCGGGACAGCCGGCGCCCCAGCATTTT. Its translation: CASSWAGQPAPQHF.

This CDR3 is CASSPAGGDTDTQYF. The CDR3 coding sequence is TGTGCCAGTAGTCCCGCAGGGGGCGACACAGATACGCAGTATTTT. The chain uses TRBV19 and TRBJ2-3; 8 bases line up with TRBD1. V was clipped by 5 bases and J by 2 bases; unmatched bases: 6. This CDR3 comprises 15 residues. From germline, CDR1 is LNHDA and CDR2 SQIVND (reference sequence). Combining the CDR3 with reference TRBV19 and TRBJ2-3 gives the whole variable domain DGGITQSPKYLFRKEGQNVTLSCEQNLNHDAMYWYRQDPGQGLRLIYYSQIVNDFQKGDIAEGYSVSREKKESFPLTVTSAQKNPTAFYLCASSPAGGDTDTQYFGPGTRLTVL.

The chain joins TRBV7-2 to TRBJ2-2; D might be TRBD2 (6 bases). The CDR3 has 14 residues. The germline V and J ends were trimmed by 5 bases and 3 bases, with 10 bases remaining between them. Germline V CDR1 and CDR2: SGHTA, FQGNSA. The CDR3 region is CASSLLAYTGELFF. DNA for the CDR3: TGTGCCAGCAGCCTTCTAGCGTACACCGGGGAGCTGTTTTTT.

This CDR3 is CATSAAPLGLAGENEQFF. The CDR3 DNA reads TGTGCCACCAGTGCCGCCCCCCTGGGACTAGCGGGAGAAAATGAGCAGTTCTTC. This chain joins TRBV24-1 and TRBJ2-1; TRBD2 matches 14 bases. Per the germline V gene, CDR1 is KGHDR and CDR2 is SFDVKD. This CDR3 contains 18 residues. Trimming removed 5 bases from V and 7 bases from J; junction bases left unmatched: 12.